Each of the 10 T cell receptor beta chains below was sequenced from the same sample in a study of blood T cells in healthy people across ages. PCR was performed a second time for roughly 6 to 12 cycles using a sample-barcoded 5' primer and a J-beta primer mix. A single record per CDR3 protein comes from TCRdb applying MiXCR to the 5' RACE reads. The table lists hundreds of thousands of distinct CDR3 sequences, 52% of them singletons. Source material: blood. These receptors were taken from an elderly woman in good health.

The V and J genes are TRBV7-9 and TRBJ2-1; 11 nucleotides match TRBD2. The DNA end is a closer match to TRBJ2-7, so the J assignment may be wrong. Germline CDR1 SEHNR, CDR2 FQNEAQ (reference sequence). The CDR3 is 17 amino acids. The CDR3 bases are TGTGCCAGCAGCCCATCTAGACTAGCGGGGACCTACAATGAGCAGTACTTC. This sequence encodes CASSPSRLAGTYNEQYF.

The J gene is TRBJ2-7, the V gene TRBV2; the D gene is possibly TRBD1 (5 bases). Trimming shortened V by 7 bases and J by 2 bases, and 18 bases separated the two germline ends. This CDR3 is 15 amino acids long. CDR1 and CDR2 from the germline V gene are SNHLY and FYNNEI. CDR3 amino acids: CASNDITGATYEQYF. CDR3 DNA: TGTGCCAGCAACGACATCACAGGAGCTACCTACGAGCAGTACTTC.

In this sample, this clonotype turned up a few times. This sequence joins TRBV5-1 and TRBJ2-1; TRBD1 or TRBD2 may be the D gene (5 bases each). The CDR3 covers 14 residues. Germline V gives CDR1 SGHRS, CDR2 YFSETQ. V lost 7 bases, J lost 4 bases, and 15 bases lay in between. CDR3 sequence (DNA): TGCGCCAGCCACACCGGGACCGAGTACAATGAGCAGTTCTTC. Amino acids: CASHTGTEYNEQFF.

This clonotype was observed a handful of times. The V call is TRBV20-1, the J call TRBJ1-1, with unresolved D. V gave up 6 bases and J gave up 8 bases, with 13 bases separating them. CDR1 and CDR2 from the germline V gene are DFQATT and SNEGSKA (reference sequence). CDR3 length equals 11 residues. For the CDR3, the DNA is TGCAGTGCCCCCCTGGTTCAGGAAGCTTTCTTT. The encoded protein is CSAPLVQEAFF.

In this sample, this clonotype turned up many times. The chain's CDR3 is CASSESSGSYEQYF. The CDR3 DNA reads TGTGCCAGCAGCGAATCTAGCGGCTCCTACGAGCAGTACTTC. The rearrangement joins TRBV9 to TRBJ2-7; 7 bases are shared with TRBD2. V lost 3 bases to trimming and J lost 0 bases; unmatched junction nucleotides: 3. CDR3 length equals 14 residues. From germline, CDR1 is SGDLS and CDR2 YYNGEE.

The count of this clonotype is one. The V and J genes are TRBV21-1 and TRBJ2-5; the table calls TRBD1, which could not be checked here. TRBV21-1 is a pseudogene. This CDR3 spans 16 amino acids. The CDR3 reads CASNLPRQGAQETQYF. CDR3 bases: TGTGCCAGCAACCTTCCAAGACAGGGGGCGCAAGAGACCCAGTACTTC.

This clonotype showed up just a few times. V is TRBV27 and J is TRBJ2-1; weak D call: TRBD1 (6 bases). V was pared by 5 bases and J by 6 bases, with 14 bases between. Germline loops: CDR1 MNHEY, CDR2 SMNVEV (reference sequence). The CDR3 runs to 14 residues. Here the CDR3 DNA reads TGTGCCAGCAGTACCCACAGGGTAAGCAATGAGCAGTTCTTC. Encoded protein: CASSTHRVSNEQFF.

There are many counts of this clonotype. CDR3: CASPRAPNTGELFF. The CDR3 region has the DNA TGTGCCAGCCCGAGGGCACCGAACACCGGGGAGCTGTTTTTT. This chain connects TRBV7-9 to TRBJ2-2; the D gene is possibly TRBD2 (5 bases). Trimming shortened V by 8 bases and J by 0 bases, and 10 bases separated the two germline ends. The CDR3 spans 14 residues. The germline V gene has CDR1 SEHNR and CDR2 FQNEAQ (reference sequence).

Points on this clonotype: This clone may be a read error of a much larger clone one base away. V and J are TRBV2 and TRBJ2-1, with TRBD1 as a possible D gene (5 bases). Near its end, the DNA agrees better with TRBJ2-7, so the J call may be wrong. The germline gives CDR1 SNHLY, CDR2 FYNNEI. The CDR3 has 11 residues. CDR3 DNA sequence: TGTGCCAGCAGGACAGCTAATGAGCAGTACTTC. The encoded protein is CASRTANEQYF.

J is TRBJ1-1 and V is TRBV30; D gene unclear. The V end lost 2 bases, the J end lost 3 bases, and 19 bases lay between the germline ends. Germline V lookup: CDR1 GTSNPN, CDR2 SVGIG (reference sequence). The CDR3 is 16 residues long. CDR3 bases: TGTGCCTGGAGTCGGCAGCAATTTTTTGCGTACACTGAAGCTTTCTTT. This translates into CAWSRQQFFAYTEAFF. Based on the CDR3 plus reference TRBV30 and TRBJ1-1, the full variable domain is SQTIHQWPATLVQPVGSPLSLECTVEGTSNPNLYWYRQAAGRGLQLLFYSVGIGQISSEVPQNLSASRPQDRQFILSSKKLLLSDSGFYLCAWSRQQFFAYTEAFFGQGTRLTVV.